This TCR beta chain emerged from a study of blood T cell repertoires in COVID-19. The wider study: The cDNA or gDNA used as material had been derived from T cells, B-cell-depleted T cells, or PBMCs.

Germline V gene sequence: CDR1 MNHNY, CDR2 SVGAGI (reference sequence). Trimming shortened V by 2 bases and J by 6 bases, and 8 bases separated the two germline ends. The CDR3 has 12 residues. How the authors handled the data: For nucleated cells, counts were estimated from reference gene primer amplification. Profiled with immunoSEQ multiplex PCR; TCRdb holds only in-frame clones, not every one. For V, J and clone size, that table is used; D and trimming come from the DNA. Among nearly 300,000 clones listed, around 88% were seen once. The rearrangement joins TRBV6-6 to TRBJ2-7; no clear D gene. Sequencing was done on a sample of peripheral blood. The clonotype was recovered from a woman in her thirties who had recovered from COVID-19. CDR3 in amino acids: CASSYGAPEQYF. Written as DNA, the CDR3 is TGTGCCAGCAGTTACGGAGCTCCCGAGCAGTACTTC.